The subject of this entry is one TCR beta chain. This sample is drawn from a study of blood T cell repertoires in COVID-19. In the study overall: PBMCs, B-cell-depleted T cells, or T cells were the source of the cDNA or gDNA that made up the material.

Per the authors' pipeline: Amplifying reference gene primers gave estimates of nucleated cell counts. Libraries were prepared by immunoSEQ multiplex PCR; TCRdb keeps only in-frame clonotypes and omits some of them. V, J and clone size reflect that table, while D and trimming were determined from the DNA. The data contain 200,000 or so clones, 84% of them singletons. Germline CDR1 KGHSH, CDR2 LQKENI. After removal of 1 base from V and 0 bases from J, the junction contained 6 bases not matched to a gene. This CDR3 is 18 amino acids long. The chain employs TRBV18 and TRBJ2-3; TRBD2 matches at 11 bases. Sequenced: peripheral blood. This sequence originates from a human donor in a cohort sampled during active COVID-19. The CDR3 region has the DNA TGTGCCAGCTCACCACTCGGGACTAGCGGAACTAGCACAGATACGCAGTATTTT. As protein: CASSPLGTSGTSTDTQYF.